This T cell receptor beta chain was recovered during a study of cytomegalovirus exposure and HLA in healthy donors. General study results and limits: In presence/absence analyses, roughly uniform sequencing depth across donors was assumed. 87-base-pair reads could not separate some V segments, including TRBV6-2 and TRBV6-3. Altogether, about 160 TCR beta chains were recorded as cytomegalovirus-associated.

From germline, CDR1 is SGHDT and CDR2 YYEEEE. Trimming took 1 base from V and 3 from J, leaving 4 bases between them. This CDR3 comprises 12 residues. Primers for the PCR totalled 60 Vbeta and 13 Jbeta. Assay used: immunoSEQ multiplex PCR; TCRdb lists only in-frame clones, some missing. Of roughly 200,000 clones listed, over 65% are singletons. Concerning this clone itself: Its antigen is not identified.

Sample: PBMCs. The origin of this receptor is a woman aged 25 to 39 in good health and CMV-seronegative. V is TRBV5-6 and J is TRBJ1-2; D is unclear. The DNA for the CDR3 is TGTGCCAGCAGCTTGACAGACTATGGCTACACCTTC. This sequence encodes CASSLTDYGYTF.